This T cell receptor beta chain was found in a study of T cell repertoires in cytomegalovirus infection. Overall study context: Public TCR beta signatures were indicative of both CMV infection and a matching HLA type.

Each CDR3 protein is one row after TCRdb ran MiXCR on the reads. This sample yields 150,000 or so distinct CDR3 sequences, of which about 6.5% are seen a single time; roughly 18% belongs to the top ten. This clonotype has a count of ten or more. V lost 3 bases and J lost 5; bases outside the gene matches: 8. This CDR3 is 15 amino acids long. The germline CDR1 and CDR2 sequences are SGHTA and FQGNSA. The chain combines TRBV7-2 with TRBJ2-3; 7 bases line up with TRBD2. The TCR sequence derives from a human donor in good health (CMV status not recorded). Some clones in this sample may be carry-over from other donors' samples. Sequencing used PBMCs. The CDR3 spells CASSFRAGDVDTQYF. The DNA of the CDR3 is TGTGCCAGCAGCTTTAGGGCGGGGGACGTAGATACGCAGTATTTT.